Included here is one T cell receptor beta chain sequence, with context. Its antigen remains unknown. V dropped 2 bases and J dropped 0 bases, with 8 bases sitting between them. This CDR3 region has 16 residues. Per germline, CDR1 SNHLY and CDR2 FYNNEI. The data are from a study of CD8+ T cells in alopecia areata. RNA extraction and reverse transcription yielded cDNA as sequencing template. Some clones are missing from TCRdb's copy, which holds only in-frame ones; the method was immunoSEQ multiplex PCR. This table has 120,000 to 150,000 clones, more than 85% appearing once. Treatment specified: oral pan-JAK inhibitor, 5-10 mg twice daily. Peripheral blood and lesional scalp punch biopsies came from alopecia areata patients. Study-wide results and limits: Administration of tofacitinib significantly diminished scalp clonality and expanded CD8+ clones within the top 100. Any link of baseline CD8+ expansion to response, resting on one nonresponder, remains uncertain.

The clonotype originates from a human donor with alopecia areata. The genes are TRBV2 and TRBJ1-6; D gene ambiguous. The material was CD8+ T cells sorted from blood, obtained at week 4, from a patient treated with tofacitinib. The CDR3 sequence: CASSEYPTSYNSPLHF. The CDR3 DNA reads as TGTGCCAGCAGTGAATACCCTACCTCCTATAATTCACCCCTCCACTTT.